Here is one TCR beta chain with its context. These data are taken from a study of Graves' ophthalmopathy and Graves' hyperthyroidism. Whole-study context: Peripheral blood was gathered at the point of initial diagnosis, before any treatment started.

RNA transcripts served as template for amplifying TCR beta CDR3 sequences. HTBI primers primed a first-round RT-PCR, and a second-round multiplex PCR followed. Using its own MiXCR run on the multiplex PCR reads, TCRdb lists one record per CDR3 protein. The sample comprises around 400,000 distinct CDR3 sequences, roughly 21% of which are singletons, and roughly 3% rests with the top ten. The PBMC fraction was derived from less than 11 ml of fresh peripheral blood. The sequenced material came from peripheral blood. This TCR derives from a woman aged 18-29 years with stable Graves' hyperthyroidism.

The CDR3 here is CASSGPSGVTYEQYF. The CDR3 DNA follows: TGTGCCAGCAGTGGGCCTAGCGGGGTTACCTACGAGCAGTACTTC. The chain has TRBV2 and TRBJ2-7, with 9 bases lining up with TRBD2. V shed 4 bases, J shed 2 bases, and the junction held 6 bases outside the gene matches. The CDR3 consists of 15 residues. Germline CDR1 SNHLY, CDR2 FYNNEI.